A selection of T cell receptor beta chains follows, all from one sample in a study of cytomegalovirus exposure and HLA in healthy donors. Repertoires were generated with immunoSEQ multiplex PCR, while TCRdb's copy carries only in-frame clones and drops some. The sample includes roughly 190,000 clones, 62% of them seen just once. Material: PBMCs. The receptors shown here come from a middle-aged man in good health and CMV-seronegative. Both conserved end residues are part of each CDR3. D genes are given only for firm matches. Expanded clones get a size class; other rows say once, few or many, or leave the size out.

D	size	J	V	DNA	CDR3
NA	few	TRBJ2-7	TRBV9	TGTGCCAGCAGCGTATCCGGGGATAGGACCTACGAGCAGTACTTC	CASSVSGDRTYEQYF
TRBD1	few	TRBJ1-2	TRBV6-6	TGTGCCAGCAGTCCGGACAGGGGCTATGGCTACACCTTC	CASSPDRGYGYTF
NA	few	TRBJ1-5	TRBV14	TGTGCCAGCAGCCTAGGAGACCAGCCCCAGCATTTT	CASSLGDQPQHF
NA	few	TRBJ2-1	TRBV7-8	TGTGCCAGCAGCTTAGGAGGAGAGGCCCATGAGCAGTTCTTC	CASSLGGEAHEQFF
TRBD2	NA	TRBJ2-7	TRBV7-9	TGTGCCAGCAGCCCTTTGGGTAGCGGGAGCACCGAGCAGTACTTC	CASSPLGSGSTEQYF
TRBD2	NA	TRBJ2-7	TRBV6-5	TGTGCCAGCAGTTACGTTCAGGGAGGGGACGAGCAGTACTTC	CASSYVQGGDEQYF
TRBD1	NA	TRBJ2-5	TRBV5-1	TGCGCCAGCAGCACCCCGCTGGGACAGCAAGAGACCCAGTACTTC	CASSTPLGQQETQYF
NA	NA	TRBJ2-2	TRBV6-4	TGTGCCAGCAGTGAAACCAGGGTTGGCGGGGAGCTGTTTTTT	CASSETRVGGELFF
NA	few	TRBJ1-5	TRBV30	TGTGCCTGGGGACAAGGTAGCAATCAGCCCCAGCATTTT	CAWGQGSNQPQHF
NA	few	TRBJ2-4	TRBV2	TGTGCCAGCAGTGAAACAGGGTACTCCAAAAACATTCAGTACTTC	CASSETGYSKNIQYF
NA	NA	TRBJ1-5	TRBV5-6	TGTGCCAGCAGCTTGGGAAGCGGGGTTCAGCCCCAGCATTTT	CASSLGSGVQPQHF
NA	few	TRBJ2-7	TRBV7-9	TGTGCCAGCAGCAGGACAACTCAACCCTACGAGCAGTACTTC	CASSRTTQPYEQYF
NA	few	TRBJ1-1	TRBV5-1	TGCGCCAGCAGCTCGGAAGGGGGAACTGAAGCTTTCTTT	CASSSEGGTEAFF
TRBD1	NA	TRBJ1-1	TRBV19	TGTGCCAGTAGTATCCGGACAGGGAGGAGGCCTGAAGCTTTCTTT	CASSIRTGRRPEAFF
NA	NA	TRBJ2-3	TRBV4-1	TGCGCCAGCAGCGGCGAGGGGGGCACAGATACGCAGTATTTT	CASSGEGGTDTQYF
TRBD1	few	TRBJ1-6	TRBV7-9	TGTGCCAGCAGCCCAATGGACAGGGGTTATAATTCACCCCTCCACTTT	CASSPMDRGYNSPLHF
TRBD2	NA	TRBJ2-5	TRBV19	TGTGCCAGTAGTATTGGCGGGGGGGCCCGACAAGAGACCCAGTACTTC	CASSIGGGARQETQYF
TRBD1	NA	TRBJ1-2	TRBV19	TGTGCCAGTCAGCCGGCAGGGGGGATTGGCTACACCTTC	CASQPAGGIGYTF
TRBD2	few	TRBJ2-1	TRBV4-3	TGCGCCAGCAGCCAAGCCCTGACTAGCGGGAGTTGGGATGAGCAGTTCTTC	CASSQALTSGSWDEQFF
TRBD2	NA	TRBJ2-7	TRBV4-2	TGTGCCAGCAGCCTAAGGGGGGCTAGCGGGAGTCTTGAGGTACCCTACGAGCAGTACTTC	CASSLRGASGSLEVPYEQYF
TRBD1	few	TRBJ1-2	TRBV11-2	TGTGCCAGCAGGGGGAACAGGGGCAACTATGGCTACACCTTC	CASRGNRGNYGYTF
NA	NA	TRBJ2-7	TRBV29-1	TGCAGCGTTGAATCCGGCAGGATGGGTGAGCAGTACTTC	CSVESGRMGEQYF
NA	few	TRBJ2-1	TRBV15	TGTGCCACCAGCAGAGATAGGGGGCGGGGGGCCCGGAATGAGCAGTTCTTC	CATSRDRGRGARNEQFF
TRBD2	NA	TRBJ2-2	TRBV6-4	TGTGCCAGCAGTGACTCTAGTCCGGGACTAGCGGGTACCGGGGAGCTGTTTTTT	CASSDSSPGLAGTGELFF
NA	NA	TRBJ2-1	TRBV29-1	TGCAGCGTTGAAGGGGTCCGGGACTTGGTGGGCAATGAGCAGTTCTTC	CSVEGVRDLVGNEQFF